The present TCR beta chain was sequenced within a study of blood T cell repertoires in COVID-19. On the study more broadly: Samples of COVID-19 (acute and convalescent) were obtained from the United States, Italy and Spain. In each case, the material was cDNA or gDNA derived from T cells, B-cell-depleted T cells, or PBMCs.

V lost 5 bases to trimming and J lost 2 bases; unmatched junction nucleotides: 5. CDR3 length: 14 residues. Germline CDR1 and CDR2: SGHAT and FQNNGV. TCRdb keeps only in-frame clones here, not all; method: immunoSEQ multiplex PCR. The table shows approximately 170,000 clones, with almost 85% occurring only once. The J gene is TRBJ2-5, the V gene TRBV11-2, with TRBD2 identical over 7 bases. The sample was peripheral blood. The clonotype was recovered from a man between 40 and 49 years old who had recovered from COVID-19. The CDR3 sequence: CASSPAGRQETQYF. CDR3 bases: TGTGCCAGCAGCCCAGCGGGGAGACAAGAGACCCAGTACTTC.